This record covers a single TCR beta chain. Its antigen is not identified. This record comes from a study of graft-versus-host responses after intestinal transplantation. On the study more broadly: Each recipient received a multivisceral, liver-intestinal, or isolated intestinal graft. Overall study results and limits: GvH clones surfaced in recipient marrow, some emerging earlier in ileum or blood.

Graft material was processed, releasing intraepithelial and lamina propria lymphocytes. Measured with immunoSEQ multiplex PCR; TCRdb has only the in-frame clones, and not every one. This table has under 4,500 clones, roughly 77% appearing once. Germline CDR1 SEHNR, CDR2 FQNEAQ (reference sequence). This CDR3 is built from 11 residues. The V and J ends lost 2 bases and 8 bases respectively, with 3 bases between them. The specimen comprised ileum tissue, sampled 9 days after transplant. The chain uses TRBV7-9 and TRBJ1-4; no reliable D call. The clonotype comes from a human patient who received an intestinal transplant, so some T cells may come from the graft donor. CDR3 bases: TGTGCCAGCAGCTTAAAGGAAAAACTGTTTTTT. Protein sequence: CASSLKEKLFF.